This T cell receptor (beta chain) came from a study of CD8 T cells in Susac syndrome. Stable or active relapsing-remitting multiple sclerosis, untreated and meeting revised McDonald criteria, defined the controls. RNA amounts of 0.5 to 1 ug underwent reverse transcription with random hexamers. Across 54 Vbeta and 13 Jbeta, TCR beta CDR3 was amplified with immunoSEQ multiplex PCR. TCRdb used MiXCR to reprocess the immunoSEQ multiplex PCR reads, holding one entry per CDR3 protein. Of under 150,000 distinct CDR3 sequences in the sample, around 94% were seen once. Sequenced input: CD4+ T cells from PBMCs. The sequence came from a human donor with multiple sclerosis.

Here the CDR3 reads CASSSTGEPQHF. The CDR3 DNA reads TGTGCCAGCAGCTCCACAGGGGAGCCCCAGCATTTT. V is TRBV12-3 or TRBV12-4 and J is TRBJ1-5, with 7 bases lining up with TRBD1. After removal of 6 bases from V and 8 bases from J, the junction contained 4 bases not matched to a gene. This CDR3 has 12 amino acids.